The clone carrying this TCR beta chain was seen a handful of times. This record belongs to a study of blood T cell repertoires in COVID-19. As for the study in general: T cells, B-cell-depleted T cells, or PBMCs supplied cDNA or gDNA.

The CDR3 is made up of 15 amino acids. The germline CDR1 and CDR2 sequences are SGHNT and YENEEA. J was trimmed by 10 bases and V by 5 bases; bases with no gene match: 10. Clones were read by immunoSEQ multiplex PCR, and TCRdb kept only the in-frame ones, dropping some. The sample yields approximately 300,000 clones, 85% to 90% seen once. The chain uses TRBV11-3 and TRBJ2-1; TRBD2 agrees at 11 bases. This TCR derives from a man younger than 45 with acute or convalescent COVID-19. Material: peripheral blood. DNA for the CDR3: TGTGCCAGCAGCCTGGTGACTAGCGGGGCCCCCGAGCAGTTCTTC. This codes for CASSLVTSGAPEQFF.